The 29 T cell receptor beta chains reported below all come from one sample, sequenced in a study of T cell responses to AZD1222 COVID-19 vaccine. Some clones are missing from TCRdb's copy, which holds only in-frame ones; the method was immunoSEQ multiplex PCR. This table has 110,000 or so clones, around 84% appearing once. Specimen: peripheral blood, collected on day 0 of AZD1222 vaccination. The receptor set was obtained from an adult in good health.

The genes are TRBV3-1 (or the pseudogene TRBV3-2) and TRBJ2-3, with D possibly matching TRBD2 (6 bases). This CDR3 is built from 18 residues. The germline V gene encodes CDR1 LGHDT and CDR2 YNNKEL (reference sequence). The V gene lost 3 bases and the J gene lost 5 bases, with 24 bases spanning the gap. DNA for the CDR3: TGTGCCAGCAGCCACAGACCACCTGGGACTCCCCGAGAAGATACGCAGTATTTT. Protein: CASSHRPPGTPREDTQYF.

The chain carries TRBV29-1 and TRBJ1-5; 7 bases align to TRBD1. Germline V gene data show CDR1 as SQVTM and CDR2 as ANQGSEA. This CDR3 is 12 amino acids long. With 7 bases clipped from V and 4 bases from J, the junction kept 4 bases outside the gene matches. The CDR3 loop is CSAGTENQPQHF. Written as DNA, the CDR3 is TGCAGCGCAGGGACAGAAAATCAGCCCCAGCATTTT.

J is TRBJ2-3 and V is TRBV7-2; 7 bases fit TRBD1. Germline lookup yields CDR1 SGHTA and CDR2 FQGNSA. J gave up 6 bases and V 1 base, and 7 bases lay outside the gene matches. The length of the CDR3 is 15 residues. The CDR3 region is CASSLVDRVGDTQYF. The CDR3 DNA reads TGTGCCAGCAGCTTAGTCGACAGGGTCGGGGATACGCAGTATTTT.

This chain connects TRBV6-5 to TRBJ1-2, with D possibly being TRBD1 (5 bases). V lost 5 bases and J lost 5, with 12 bases in between. The germline V gene has CDR1 MNHEY and CDR2 SVGAGI. CDR3 length: 13 residues. This CDR3 is CASSQIGGYGYTF. The CDR3 DNA follows: TGTGCCAGCAGTCAAATTGGGGGTTATGGCTACACCTTC.

The chain carries TRBV6-2 or TRBV6-3 and TRBJ1-1; 8 bases are shared with TRBD1. Per the germline V gene, CDR1 is MNHEY and CDR2 is SVGEGT. This CDR3 region has 17 residues. J lost 3 bases, V lost 0 bases, and 9 bases had no gene match. CDR3 loop: CASSYSRPGGRDTEAFF. The DNA of the CDR3 is TGTGCCAGCAGTTACTCGCGACCAGGGGGCCGGGACACTGAAGCTTTCTTT.

This clone was detected only a few times. The gene calls are TRBV3-1 (or the pseudogene TRBV3-2) and TRBJ1-3; maybe TRBD1 (5 bases). The CDR3 is 15 amino acids. The germline CDR1 and CDR2 sequences are LGHDT and YNNKEL (reference sequence). Trimming shortened V by 2 bases and J by 3 bases, and 11 bases separated the two germline ends. CDR3 sequence reads: CASSQPSGRGNTIYF. The CDR3 DNA reads as TGTGCCAGCAGCCAACCATCAGGGCGTGGAAACACCATATATTTT.

The gene calls are TRBV29-1 and TRBJ1-2; TRBD1 agrees at 10 bases. The V segment lost 6 bases and the J segment 6 bases; nucleotides outside the gene matches: 10. Looked up from germline, CDR1 is SQVTM and CDR2 is ANQGSEA. This CDR3 region has 14 residues. CDR3 sequence (DNA): TGCAGCGTGTGGGGGACAGGGGTTTTGGATGGCTACACCTTC. Protein product: CSVWGTGVLDGYTF.

V is TRBV24-1 and J is TRBJ2-1; the D is unclear. The CDR3 has 12 amino acids. From germline, CDR1 is KGHDR and CDR2 SFDVKD. Trimming left V 6 bases short and J 9 bases short, with 11 bases between. The chain's CDR3 is CATSPLGGEQFF. The CDR3 bases are TGTGCCACCAGTCCCCTGGGTGGTGAGCAGTTCTTC.

V and J are TRBV5-1 and TRBJ1-1; D may be TRBD1 (5 bases). V was cut by 3 bases and J by 0 bases, with 9 bases left in between. This CDR3 comprises 14 residues. Germline CDR1 reads SGHRS; CDR2 reads YFSETQ. DNA of the CDR3: TGCGCCAGCAGCTGGGGGGTAATGAACACTGAAGCTTTCTTT. Encoded protein: CASSWGVMNTEAFF.

The rearrangement links TRBV6-5 to TRBJ1-1, with a tentative D call TRBD1 (5 bases). CDR1 MNHEY and CDR2 SVGAGI come from the germline V gene. This CDR3 contains 15 residues. V lost 2 bases, J lost 6 bases, and 16 bases lay in between. CDR3 nucleotides: TGTGCCAGCAGTTACGCCGGGACGGCGGGTCCTGAAGCTTTCTTT. It specifies CASSYAGTAGPEAFF.

This chain joins TRBV4-1 and TRBJ2-2, with TRBD1 as a possible D gene (6 bases). CDR1 MGHRA and CDR2 YSYEKL come from the germline V gene. V was trimmed by 7 bases and J by 1 base, leaving 22 bases between them. The CDR3 consists of 18 residues. CDR3 nucleotides: TGCGCCAGCATCAACGATGATCGCCGGACAGAGAACACCGGGGAGCTGTTTTTT. This encodes CASINDDRRTENTGELFF.

This chain connects TRBV6-2 or TRBV6-3 to TRBJ2-3; D is unresolved. V dropped 5 bases and J dropped 2 bases, with 17 bases sitting between them. This CDR3 comprises 16 residues. CDR1 is MNHEY and CDR2 is SVGEGT in the germline V gene. CDR3 sequence reads: CASSPTQRIFTDTQYF. DNA of the CDR3: TGTGCCAGCAGTCCCACGCAACGGATATTCACAGATACGCAGTATTTT.

The rearrangement joins TRBV30 to TRBJ1-1; weak D call: TRBD1 (5 bases). The germline V gene encodes CDR1 GTSNPN and CDR2 SVGIG (reference sequence). There are 13 residues in the CDR3. Trimming stripped 5 bases from V and 8 bases from J, with 18 bases between. The CDR3 DNA sequence: TGTGCCTGGGGAAGATTGGGACCCACGGAAGCTTTCTTT. Translation gives CAWGRLGPTEAFF.

This clone was observed a single time. V usage is TRBV6-5 and J usage is TRBJ2-2, with TRBD1 identical over 9 bases. This CDR3 comprises 14 residues. Germline CDR1 MNHEY, CDR2 SVGAGI. V lost 6 bases to trimming and J lost 9 bases; unmatched junction nucleotides: 8. The CDR3 protein is CASRRRTGVRELFF. The CDR3 DNA is TGTGCCAGCAGACGTAGGACAGGGGTGAGGGAGCTGTTTTTT.

V usage is TRBV19 and J usage is TRBJ2-6, with D unresolved. Germline V gives CDR1 LNHDA, CDR2 SQIVND (reference sequence). The CDR3 contains 15 residues. The V end lost 8 bases, the J end lost 0 bases, and 11 bases lay between the germline ends. CDR3 sequence (DNA): TGTGCCAGTTGCCAGTCCTTCTCTGGGGCCAACGTCCTGACTTTC. The encoded protein is CASCQSFSGANVLTF. Supplemented by reference TRBV19 and TRBJ2-6, the full variable domain reads DGGITQSPKYLFRKEGQNVTLSCEQNLNHDAMYWYRQDPGQGLRLIYYSQIVNDFQKGDIAEGYSVSREKKESFPLTVTSAQKNPTAFYLCASCQSFSGANVLTFGAGSRLTVL.

In DNA, the CDR3 is TGTGCCAGCAGCTGGGGACTAGCGGGGGGGCAGAGCTCCTACGAGCAGTACTTC. Translated, it gives CASSWGLAGGQSSYEQYF. The genes are TRBV7-8 and TRBJ2-7; 16 bases are a match to TRBD2. Germline CDR1 reads SGHVS; CDR2 reads FQNEAQ. V shed 4 bases and J 0 bases; nucleotides not matched to a gene: 6. There are 18 residues in the CDR3.

V is TRBV6-2 or TRBV6-3 and J is TRBJ1-5, with no clear D. CDR3 length: 16 amino acids. V lost 5 bases to trimming and J lost 0 bases, with 14 bases between them. CDR1 is MNHEY and CDR2 is SVGEGT in the germline V gene. CDR3 amino acids: CASSNPLADSNQPQHF. The CDR3 coding sequence is TGTGCCAGCAGTAACCCCCTGGCGGATAGCAATCAGCCCCAGCATTTT.

Of note for this clone: Mismatch with germline at one junction end may stem from a read error. The V gene is TRBV7-9, the J gene TRBJ2-1, with 7 bases matching TRBD1. Germline CDR1 reads SEHNR; CDR2 reads FQNEAQ (reference sequence). This CDR3 has 15 residues. The CDR3 nucleotides read TGTGCCAGCAACTTAAACAGGGGCCCCTACAATGAGCAGTTCTTC. This codes for CASNLNRGPYNEQFF. Supplemented by reference TRBV7-9 and TRBJ2-1, the full variable domain reads DTGVSQNPRHKITKRGQNVTFRCDPISEHNRLYWYRQTLGQGPEFLTYFQNEAQLEKSRLLSDRFSAERPKGSFSTLEIQRTEQGDSAMYLCASNLNRGPYNEQFFGPGTRLTVL.

The chain combines TRBV10-3 with TRBJ1-5, with D tentatively TRBD1 (5 bases). Trimming pared 0 bases from V and 6 bases from J, leaving 12 bases between. This CDR3 has 15 amino acids. Germline CDR1 is ENHRY and CDR2 is SYGVKD. The DNA of the CDR3 is TGTGCCATCAGTGAGTCGCCAGGGAATGGTCAGCCCCAGCATTTT. Translation: CAISESPGNGQPQHF.

V and J are TRBV5-1 and TRBJ2-1; 8 bases are shared with TRBD2. CDR3 length: 15 amino acids. The V and J ends lost 4 bases and 4 bases, in that order; junction bases with no gene match: 7. Germline V gene lookup returns CDR1 SGHRS and CDR2 YFSETQ. CDR3 region: CASSPRGGDYNEQFF. Written as DNA, the CDR3 is TGCGCCAGCAGCCCTCGGGGGGGCGATTACAATGAGCAGTTCTTC.

In this sample, this clone turned up once. The chain joins TRBV7-2 to TRBJ1-5, with a tentative D call TRBD1 (5 bases). CDR1 and CDR2 from the germline V gene are SGHTA and FQGNSA. Between the trimmed V and J ends, which lost 5 bases and 7 bases, there was a span of 21 bases. The CDR3 sequence is 16 residues long. The CDR3 here is CASSSRGLSGGQPQHF. DNA of the CDR3: TGTGCCAGCAGCAGCCGAGGGTTGTCGGGGGGACAGCCCCAGCATTTT. The variable domain in full, completed from reference TRBV7-2 and TRBJ1-5, reads GAGVSQSPSNKVTEKGKDVELRCDPISGHTALYWYRQSLGQGLEFLIYFQGNSAPDKSGLPSDRFSAERTGGSVSTLTIQRTQQEDSAVYLCASSSRGLSGGQPQHFGDGTRLSIL.

This clone appeared a few times. CDR3 protein: CASSLPGSNTEAFF. The CDR3 DNA sequence: TGTGCCAGCAGTTTGCCCGGGTCGAACACTGAAGCTTTCTTT. This chain joins TRBV28 and TRBJ1-1; unclear D gene. This CDR3 has 14 amino acids. V was trimmed by 3 bases and J by 1 base, leaving 9 bases between them. Germline CDR1 and CDR2: MDHEN and SYDVKM.

The rearrangement joins TRBV6-5 to TRBJ1-2; 8 positions match TRBD1. Germline V gene sequence: CDR1 MNHEY, CDR2 SVGAGI. V lost 8 bases and J lost 8; bases outside the gene matches: 7. CDR3 length: 12 amino acids. The CDR3 bases are TGTGCCAGCCGCGGACAGGGACGGGGCTACACCTTC. Translating gives CASRGQGRGYTF.

The chain recombines TRBV5-6 with TRBJ2-1; D perhaps matches TRBD1 (5 bases). The V end lost 3 bases, the J end lost 8 bases, and 18 bases lay between the germline ends. The CDR3 sequence is 15 residues long. Germline CDR1 SGHDT, CDR2 YYEEEE. The CDR3 nucleotides read TGTGCCAGCAGCTCCCTCAGGGAATCCGTGGATGAGCAGTTCTTC. This codes for CASSSLRESVDEQFF.

The gene calls are TRBV10-3 and TRBJ1-3, with TRBD1 matching over 9 bases. Trimming removed 11 bases from V and 1 base from J; junction bases left unmatched: 9. In germline, CDR1 is ENHRY, CDR2 SYGVKD. CDR3 size: 15 residues. The CDR3 region has the DNA TGTGCCGTTAAACAGGGGGCGGATTCTGGAAACACCATATATTTT. This translates into CAVKQGADSGNTIYF.

This clone was observed once. The chain combines TRBV29-1 with TRBJ2-2; possibly TRBD1 for D (5 bases). CDR3 length: 14 residues. Germline lookup yields CDR1 SQVTM and CDR2 ANQGSEA. V lost 5 bases and J 1 base, leaving 11 bases between the germline ends. Here the CDR3 reads CSVPDRQNTGELFF. The CDR3 DNA reads as TGCAGCGTTCCCGACAGACAGAACACCGGGGAGCTGTTTTTT.

This chain uses TRBV28 with TRBJ2-3; weak D call: TRBD2 (6 bases). This CDR3 contains 18 residues. Germline V gene lookup returns CDR1 MDHEN and CDR2 SYDVKM. The V and J ends lost 3 bases and 2 bases respectively, with 21 bases between them. The CDR3 spells CASSFLEGFGVDTDTQYF. The DNA of the CDR3 is TGTGCCAGCAGTTTCTTGGAGGGCTTTGGGGTGGACACAGATACGCAGTATTTT.

This clone was recorded a few times. CDR3 sequence (DNA): TGTGCCAGCAGCTTAGCCTACTCGACCGGGACTGAAGCTTTCTTT. Translated: CASSLAYSTGTEAFF. The gene calls are TRBV7-9 and TRBJ1-1; no clear D. The CDR3 sequence is 15 residues long. CDR1 and CDR2 from the germline V gene are SEHNR and FQNEAQ (reference sequence). V lost 0 bases and J lost 5, with 13 bases in between.

The J gene is TRBJ2-5, the V gene TRBV10-3, with D tentatively TRBD2 (6 bases). Trimming shortened V by 3 bases and J by 4 bases, and 6 bases separated the two germline ends. The CDR3 is 12 residues long. Germline CDR1 ENHRY, CDR2 SYGVKD. CDR3: CAISDGGETQYF. CDR3 sequence (DNA): TGTGCCATCAGTGACGGGGGAGAGACCCAGTACTTC.